This is a list of T cell receptor beta chains from one sample in a study of T-cell reconstitution after alpha-beta-depleted transplantation in children. TCRdb independently ran MiXCR on the PCR reads; one entry per CDR3 protein. The sample carries under 750,000 distinct CDR3 sequences, 20% to 25% recorded once. Source: PBMCs, mostly from graft donor cells, taken 360 days after TCRalphabeta/CD19-depleted stem cell transplant. These receptors were obtained from a boy under three years old who had a stem cell transplant for acute myeloid leukemia, so the T cells may come from the graft donor. CDR3s include the opening cysteine and the closing phenylalanine or tryptophan. The D gene is left open where the match is weak. Rows give clone size only sometimes, using once, few, many, or a class for an expanded clone.

j_call | clone_size | v_call | d_call | cdr3_aa | cdr3_nt
TRBJ2-4 | many | TRBV12-3/TRBV12-4 | - | CASSAPGGNIQYF | TGTGCCAGCAGCGCTCCCGGAGGGAACATTCAGTACTTC
TRBJ2-3 | - | TRBV20-1 | - | CSASEPASTDTQYF | TGCAGTGCTAGCGAGCCGGCTAGCACAGATACGCAGTATTTT
TRBJ1-6 | many | TRBV7-2 | - | CASSPDSFNSPLHF | TGTGCCAGCAGCCCGGACAGTTTTAATTCACCCCTCCACTTT
TRBJ1-4 | many | TRBV18 | - | CASCSATNEKLFF | TGTGCCAGCTGTTCCGCAACTAATGAAAAACTGTTTTTT
TRBJ1-5 | many | TRBV29-1 | - | CSVQKGPDQPQHF | TGCAGCGTCCAAAAGGGGCCTGATCAGCCCCAGCATTTT
TRBJ2-2 | - | TRBV24-1 | TRBD2 | CATSDSWTSPNTGELFF | TGTGCCACCAGTGATTCCTGGACTAGTCCAAACACCGGGGAGCTGTTTTTT
TRBJ2-1 | many | TRBV5-1 | - | CASCAGPYPDEQFF | TGCGCCAGCTGCGCGGGGCCTTACCCCGATGAGCAGTTCTTC
TRBJ2-1 | - | TRBV3-1 | - | CASSRVPGPKIHLWSEQFF | TGTGCCAGCAGCCGCGTACCGGGACCCAAGATACACCTTTGGAGTGAGCAGTTCTTC
TRBJ1-1 | few | TRBV15 | - | CATSPRGNTEAFF | TGTGCCACCAGCCCCAGGGGGAACACTGAAGCTTTCTTT
TRBJ2-3 | many | TRBV5-1 | - | CASGDGGTDTQYF | TGCGCCAGCGGGGACGGAGGCACAGATACGCAGTATTTT
TRBJ1-1 | - | TRBV6-6 | - | CASRNPTSEAFF | TGTGCCAGCAGAAACCCTACATCTGAAGCTTTCTTT
TRBJ1-4 | - | TRBV7-9 | TRBD1 | CASSPTGRWPNEKLFF | TGTGCCAGCAGCCCGACAGGGCGGTGGCCTAATGAAAAACTGTTTTTT
TRBJ1-1 | many | TRBV5-1 | - | CASSLVGQNTEAFF | TGCGCCAGCAGCTTGGTCGGGCAGAACACTGAAGCTTTCTTT
TRBJ2-2 | once | TRBV5-5 | TRBD1 | CASSRIKDRGNTGELFF | TGTGCCAGCAGCAGAATAAAGGACAGGGGGAACACCGGGGAGCTGTTTTTT
TRBJ2-2 | few | TRBV4-3 | TRBD2 | CASSQNSGGVGELFF | TGCGCCAGCAGCCAAAATAGCGGGGGGGTCGGGGAGCTGTTTTTT
TRBJ2-2 | many | TRBV4-1 | - | CASSQEPLNTGELFF | TGCGCCAGCAGCCAAGAACCACTGAACACCGGGGAGCTGTTTTTT
TRBJ2-1 | - | TRBV12-3/TRBV12-4 | TRBD2 | CASSPGERGDNEQFF | TGTGCCAGCAGCCCGGGGGAGCGGGGCGACAATGAGCAGTTCTTC
TRBJ2-1 | many | TRBV11-2 | - | CASSFLLVKEQFF | TGTGCCAGCAGCTTCCTTCTCGTTAAGGAGCAGTTCTTC
TRBJ2-1 | many | TRBV29-1 | TRBD1 | CSASYTGGYEQFF | TGCAGCGCATCATATACAGGGGGGTATGAGCAGTTCTTC
TRBJ2-1 | - | TRBV11-2 | - | CASSLGVRGNYNEQFF | TGTGCCAGCAGCTTAGGGGTTCGGGGGAACTACAATGAGCAGTTCTTC
TRBJ2-5 | few | TRBV4-2 | TRBD2 | CASSQDLGLAEETQYF | TGTGCCAGCAGCCAAGATCTAGGACTAGCGGAAGAGACCCAGTACTTC
TRBJ2-7 | many | TRBV20-1 | - | CSARDRYYEQYF | TGCAGTGCTAGAGACAGGTACTACGAGCAGTACTTC
TRBJ2-7 | many | TRBV20-1 | TRBD2 | CSARDLGGGGYEQYF | TGCAGTGCTAGAGATCTTGGCGGGGGGGGCTACGAGCAGTACTTC
TRBJ2-1 | few | TRBV9 | - | CASSVAGIHEQFF | TGTGCCAGCAGCGTGGCGGGGATCCATGAGCAGTTCTTC
TRBJ2-7 | - | TRBV12-3/TRBV12-4 | TRBD1 | CASSLKGDRGIIYEQYF | TGTGCCAGCAGTTTAAAAGGGGACAGGGGGATAATCTACGAGCAGTACTTC
TRBJ1-4 | few | TRBV12-3/TRBV12-4 | - | CASSLRRGRPGEKLFF | TGTGCCAGCAGTTTAAGAAGGGGCAGGCCTGGGGAAAAACTGTTTTTT
TRBJ2-5 | many | TRBV18 | - | CASSPGVGPQETQYF | TGTGCCAGCTCACCAGGGGTGGGACCTCAAGAGACCCAGTACTTC
TRBJ2-1 | - | TRBV12-3/TRBV12-4 | - | CASTTDNEQFF | TGTGCCAGCACCACAGACAATGAGCAGTTCTTC
TRBJ2-7 | - | TRBV12-3/TRBV12-4 | TRBD1 | CASRGTGVYEQYF | TGTGCCAGCAGAGGTACAGGGGTCTACGAGCAGTACTTC
TRBJ2-4 | - | TRBV5-1 | - | CASSFREAENIQYF | TGCGCCAGCAGCTTCAGGGAGGCCGAAAACATTCAGTACTTC
TRBJ2-1 | - | TRBV24-1 | TRBD2 | CATSDWTSGSYNEQFF | TGTGCCACCAGTGATTGGACTAGCGGGTCCTACAATGAGCAGTTCTTC
TRBJ2-4 | few | TRBV29-1 | TRBD2 | CSVAWGGKNIQYF | TGCAGCGTTGCCTGGGGGGGTAAAAACATTCAGTACTTC
TRBJ1-1 | few | TRBV7-9 | - | CASSLQASVNTEAFF | TGTGCCAGCAGCTTACAAGCGTCAGTGAACACTGAAGCTTTCTTT
TRBJ2-1 | many | TRBV24-1 | TRBD2 | CATSDLPSGGPSNEQFF | TGTGCCACCAGTGATTTGCCCAGCGGGGGCCCCAGTAATGAGCAGTTCTTC
TRBJ2-5 | few | TRBV9 | - | CASSVGGGWGETQYF | TGTGCCAGCAGCGTAGGCGGCGGTTGGGGCGAGACCCAGTACTTC
TRBJ2-1 | - | TRBV15 | - | CATSRDLTAVGEQFF | TGTGCCACCAGCAGAGATCTCACAGCGGTCGGCGAGCAGTTCTTC
TRBJ2-5 | - | TRBV20-1 | TRBD1 | CSATTGGYQETQYF | TGCAGTGCCACTACAGGGGGCTACCAAGAGACCCAGTACTTC
TRBJ2-1 | - | TRBV20-1 | - | CSARDGRGPGNEQFF | TGCAGTGCTAGAGACGGGAGGGGGCCGGGAAATGAGCAGTTCTTC
TRBJ1-1 | - | TRBV6-5 | TRBD1 | CASSYDGQGRTEAFF | TGTGCCAGCAGTTACGACGGACAGGGGCGAACTGAAGCTTTCTTT
TRBJ2-3 | - | TRBV4-3 | TRBD1 | CASSNKGGSGYVDTQYF | TGCGCCAGCAGCAACAAAGGGGGCTCAGGATATGTAGATACGCAGTATTTT
TRBJ1-5 | few | TRBV27 | - | CASSLSGWGNQPQHF | TGTGCCAGCAGTTTATCGGGCTGGGGCAATCAGCCCCAGCATTTT
TRBJ2-1 | once | TRBV20-1 | TRBD2 | CSAARATSGKYNEQFF | TGCAGTGCTGCACGAGCGACTAGCGGAAAATACAATGAGCAGTTCTTC
TRBJ2-3 | - | TRBV10-3 | - | CAIRRELDTQYF | TGTGCCATCAGAAGGGAGTTGGATACGCAGTATTTT
TRBJ2-7 | few | TRBV5-6 | TRBD2 | CASSFPGGGIYEQYF | TGTGCCAGCAGCTTCCCCGGCGGGGGGATCTACGAGCAGTACTTC
TRBJ2-1 | - | TRBV25-1 | - | CATGGGGYEQFF | TGTGCCACCGGAGGAGGGGGCTATGAGCAGTTCTTC
TRBJ1-5 | - | TRBV4-3 | - | CASSPRQTRGPQHF | TGCGCCAGCAGCCCCCGACAGACCCGGGGGCCCCAGCATTTT
TRBJ2-1 | few | TRBV6-5 | - | CASTLVHNEQFF | TGTGCCAGCACCTTGGTCCACAATGAGCAGTTCTTC
TRBJ2-3 | many | TRBV20-1 | - | CSARVATDTQYF | TGCAGTGCTAGAGTAGCGACAGATACGCAGTATTTT
TRBJ2-7 | - | TRBV6-5 | - | CASSYSPGTSYEQYF | TGTGCCAGCAGTTACTCCCCGGGGACCTCCTACGAGCAGTACTTC
TRBJ1-5 | - | TRBV10-3 | - | CAISEGTGNQPQHF | TGTGCCATCAGTGAGGGAACAGGGAATCAGCCCCAGCATTTT
TRBJ1-4 | - | TRBV12-3/TRBV12-4 | - | CASSPGDMANEKLFF | TGTGCCAGCAGCCCCGGGGACATGGCTAATGAAAAACTGTTTTTT
TRBJ1-5 | - | TRBV15 | - | CATSREQQSPNQPQHF | TGTGCCACCAGCAGGGAACAACAGAGCCCTAATCAGCCCCAGCATTTT
TRBJ2-7 | many | TRBV20-1 | TRBD2 | CSALETSGVSYEQYF | TGCAGTGCTCTGGAGACTAGCGGGGTCTCCTACGAGCAGTACTTC
TRBJ2-2 | many | TRBV4-3 | - | CASSQDSGANTGELFF | TGCGCCAGCAGCCAAGATTCAGGAGCGAACACCGGGGAGCTGTTTTTT
TRBJ2-5 | few | TRBV20-1 | TRBD2 | CSARGTRETQYF | TGCAGTGCTAGAGGGACTAGGGAGACCCAGTACTTC
TRBJ1-2 | many | TRBV7-3 | TRBD1 | CASSLTREDRAYGYTF | TGTGCCAGCAGCTTAACGAGAGAAGACAGGGCCTATGGCTACACCTTC
TRBJ2-1 | many | TRBV20-1 | - | CSASEIPFSGVSYNEQFF | TGCAGTGCTAGTGAAATTCCTTTTTCGGGGGTTTCCTACAATGAGCAGTTCTTC